This is a list of T cell receptor beta chains from one sample in a study of blood T cell repertoires in COVID-19. Assay used: immunoSEQ multiplex PCR; TCRdb lists only in-frame clones, some missing. The table includes just over 250,000 clones, under 90% detected once. The material sequenced was PBMCs or T cells enriched from blood (not recorded which). These receptor sequences come from a man aged 25 to 40 with acute COVID-19. Each CDR3 is given with its conserved first and last residue. A D gene is named only where the DNA matches it firmly. A row's size may be missing; if present it is once, few, many or a size class.

V,size,J,D,CDR3,DNA
TRBV19,.,TRBJ1-4,.,CASSVRQSGNEKLFF,TGTGCCAGTAGTGTGAGACAGTCCGGTAATGAAAAACTGTTTTTT
TRBV10-2,few,TRBJ1-3,.,CASRLGTGNTIYF,TGCGCCAGCCGCCTGGGCACTGGAAACACCATATATTTT
TRBV4-1,.,TRBJ1-6,.,CASSQDLGLNNSPLHF,TGCGCCAGCAGCCAAGATCTGGGCCTTAATAATTCACCCCTCCACTTT
TRBV13,.,TRBJ2-3,TRBD1,CASSSRQGADTQYF,TGTGCCAGCAGCTCGAGACAGGGCGCAGATACGCAGTATTTT
TRBV5-4,.,TRBJ2-1,TRBD2,CASTRTGTSAYNEQFF,TGTGCCAGCACCCGTACCGGGACTAGCGCGTACAATGAGCAGTTCTTC
TRBV6-5,.,TRBJ1-5,TRBD1,CASRSTGGEAIAQHF,TGTGCCAGCAGAAGCACAGGGGGAGAGGCAATAGCCCAGCATTTT
TRBV19,.,TRBJ1-2,.,CASSEARVYGYTF,TGTGCCTCGAGCGAGGCGCGGGTCTATGGCTACACCTTC
TRBV9,.,TRBJ2-2,TRBD2,CASSVVGGVTGELFF,TGTGCCAGCAGCGTAGTGGGAGGGGTTACCGGGGAGCTGTTTTTT
TRBV18,.,TRBJ2-2,TRBD1,CASSPTGVPNTGELFF,TGTGCCAGCTCACCCACAGGGGTCCCGAACACCGGGGAGCTGTTTTTT
TRBV28,.,TRBJ1-2,.,CASYDSGTYSHGYTF,TGTGCCAGCTACGATAGCGGGACCTACAGCCATGGCTACACCTTC
TRBV6-5,.,TRBJ1-1,.,CASSTLTEMNTEAFF,TGTGCCAGCAGTACCCTGACAGAGATGAACACTGAAGCTTTCTTT
TRBV2,.,TRBJ1-3,.,CASTLQGTSGNTIYF,TGTGCCAGTACTCTACAGGGAACGTCGGGAAACACCATATATTTT
TRBV5-4,.,TRBJ2-2,.,CASRLVGGAGELFF,TGTGCCAGCAGGCTCGTAGGAGGGGCCGGGGAGCTGTTTTTT
TRBV24-1,.,TRBJ2-2,.,CATSDLAASVANTGELFF,TGTGCCACCAGTGACCTGGCCGCGAGCGTTGCGAACACCGGGGAGCTGTTTTTT
TRBV19,.,TRBJ2-1,TRBD2,CASSPGRAQFF,TGTGCCAGTAGTCCCGGGAGGGCGCAGTTCTTC
TRBV6-1,.,TRBJ1-5,.,CASSEAPGGQQPQHF,TGTGCCAGCAGTGAAGCGCCGGGGGGGCAACAGCCCCAGCATTTT
TRBV28,.,TRBJ1-2,TRBD1,CASSQQGGVYGYTF,TGTGCCAGCAGTCAACAGGGGGGGGTCTATGGCTACACCTTC
TRBV28,.,TRBJ2-5,TRBD1,CASSLGQGWKDTQYF,TGTGCCAGCAGTTTGGGACAGGGATGGAAGGATACCCAGTACTTC